This T cell receptor beta chain was documented in a study of spatial heterogeneity in lung cancer. The study's findings and limits: Counts of expanded alpha and beta TCRs within tumors tracked the tumor nonsynonymous mutation count.

Time point of the sample: sample taken at primary tumor resection. In germline, CDR1 is SGHRS, CDR2 YFSETQ. CDR3 length: 13 amino acids. This clonotype appeared many times. The antigen remains unidentified. The junction does not match germline at one end; this may be a read error. Every molecule of TCR cDNA had its own unique molecular identifier. TCRdb processed the 5' RACE reads anew with MiXCR; each CDR3 protein has one entry. The sample carries 20,000 to 25,000 distinct CDR3 sequences, about 4.4% recorded once. This receptor was identified in a male donor with early-stage non-small cell lung cancer. The chain couples TRBV5-1 to TRBJ1-5; 8 nucleotides line up with TRBD1. The sequencing used lung tumor tissue, collected at surgery. CDR3 protein: CASSQGANQPRHF. CDR3 in DNA: TGCGCCAGCAGCCAGGGGGCAAATCAGCCCCGGCATTTT.